The entry below describes one TCR beta chain. The entry originates in a study of blood T cell repertoires in COVID-19. About the research overall: Samples representing acute and convalescent COVID-19 were sourced from the United States, Italy and Spain. PBMCs, B-cell-depleted T cells, or T cells were the source of the cDNA or gDNA that made up the material.

The CDR3 runs 14 residues. Germline CDR1 reads SNHLY; CDR2 reads FYNNEI. V was pared by 5 bases and J by 2 bases, with 5 bases of the junction left unmatched. Study processing details: Researchers report that nucleated cell counts were estimated from reference gene primer amplification. Clones were sequenced by immunoSEQ multiplex PCR, and TCRdb holds only the in-frame ones, with some missing. D and trimming were read from the DNA, whereas the V and J calls and clone size are those reported in that table. Among tens of thousands of clones, 90% were seen once, and the ten largest hold roughly 0.78%. The TCR comes from a woman older than 75 with acute or convalescent COVID-19. The chain uses TRBV2 and TRBJ2-7; TRBD1 agrees at 8 bases. The sequenced material came from peripheral blood. For the CDR3, the DNA is TGTGCCAGCAGTCGACAGGGGAATGCCTACGAGCAGTACTTC. It codes for CASSRQGNAYEQYF.